This T cell receptor (beta chain) was captured in a study of blood T cell repertoires in COVID-19. Profiled with immunoSEQ multiplex PCR; TCRdb holds only in-frame clones, not every one. The sample has a few hundred thousand clones, about 90% seen once. Seattle cases were enrolled at active infection and followed longitudinally. The sequence was obtained from a woman in her forties or fifties with COVID-19, enrolled during active disease. What was sequenced was peripheral blood.

The CDR3, as DNA: TGCAGTGCTAGTGGACTAGCGGCTAATGAGCAGTTCTTC. This sequence encodes CSASGLAANEQFF. The chain is built from TRBV20-1 and TRBJ2-1, with 10 positions matching TRBD2. The CDR3 is 13 residues long. Trimming took 3 bases from V and 7 from J; bases not matched to a gene: 3. Germline-derived CDR1 and CDR2 are DFQATT and SNEGSKA (reference sequence).